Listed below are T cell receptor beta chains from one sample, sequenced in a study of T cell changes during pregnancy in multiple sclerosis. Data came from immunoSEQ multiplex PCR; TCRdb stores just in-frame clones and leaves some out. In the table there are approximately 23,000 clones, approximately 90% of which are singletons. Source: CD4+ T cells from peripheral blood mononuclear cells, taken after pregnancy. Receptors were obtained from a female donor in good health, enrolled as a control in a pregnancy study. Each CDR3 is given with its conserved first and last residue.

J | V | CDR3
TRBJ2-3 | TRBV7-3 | CASSLMGPSTDTQYF
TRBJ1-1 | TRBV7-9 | CASSPSPRNTEAFF
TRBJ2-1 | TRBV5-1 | CASSPGTGAINEQFF
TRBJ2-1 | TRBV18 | CASSPVQGANEQFF
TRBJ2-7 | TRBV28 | CATWDNSYEQYF
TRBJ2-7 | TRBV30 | CAWRGQGGYEQYF
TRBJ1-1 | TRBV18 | CASSPLQGEAFF
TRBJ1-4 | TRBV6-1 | CASSEAEKLFF
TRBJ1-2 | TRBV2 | CASSGGQGVGGYTF
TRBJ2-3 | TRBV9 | CASSVAGGASLPDTQYF
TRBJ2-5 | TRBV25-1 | CASSEVGLVKETQYF
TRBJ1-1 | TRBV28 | CASSSGASEAFF
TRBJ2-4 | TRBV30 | CACVQGANIQYF
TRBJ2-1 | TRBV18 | CASSPGLAGIFYNEQFF
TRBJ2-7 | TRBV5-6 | CASSVGTSNSYEQYF